What follows is one TCR beta chain and its context. Antigen: not known. A read error may produce the germline difference seen at one junction end. This CDR3 has 13 amino acids. Germline CDR1 is SGHTA and CDR2 is FQGNSA. The sample originates from a study of blood T cells in healthy people across ages. Study-wide points: PBMCs were not sorted, which prevented a conclusive comparison of naive versus antigen-experienced cells. Among T cells, TCR beta diversity per million cells dropped roughly linearly as age rose.

Primers used in a second PCR of about 6 to 11 cycles were a sample-barcoded 5' primer and a J-beta primer mix. A template-switch adaptor that had 12 random nucleotides put a tag on each cDNA molecule. TCRdb re-called the 5' RACE reads with MiXCR, one entry per CDR3 protein. This table holds 1.5 million to 2 million distinct CDR3 sequences, approximately 50% found once. This receptor was taken from a woman in her thirties or forties in good health. Sequenced sample: blood. The V and J genes are TRBV7-2 and TRBJ1-5; no reliable D call. The CDR3 DNA is TGTGCCAGCAGCCCCCCGGTGGGTCAGCCCCTGCATTTT. It is translated as CASSPPVGQPLHF.